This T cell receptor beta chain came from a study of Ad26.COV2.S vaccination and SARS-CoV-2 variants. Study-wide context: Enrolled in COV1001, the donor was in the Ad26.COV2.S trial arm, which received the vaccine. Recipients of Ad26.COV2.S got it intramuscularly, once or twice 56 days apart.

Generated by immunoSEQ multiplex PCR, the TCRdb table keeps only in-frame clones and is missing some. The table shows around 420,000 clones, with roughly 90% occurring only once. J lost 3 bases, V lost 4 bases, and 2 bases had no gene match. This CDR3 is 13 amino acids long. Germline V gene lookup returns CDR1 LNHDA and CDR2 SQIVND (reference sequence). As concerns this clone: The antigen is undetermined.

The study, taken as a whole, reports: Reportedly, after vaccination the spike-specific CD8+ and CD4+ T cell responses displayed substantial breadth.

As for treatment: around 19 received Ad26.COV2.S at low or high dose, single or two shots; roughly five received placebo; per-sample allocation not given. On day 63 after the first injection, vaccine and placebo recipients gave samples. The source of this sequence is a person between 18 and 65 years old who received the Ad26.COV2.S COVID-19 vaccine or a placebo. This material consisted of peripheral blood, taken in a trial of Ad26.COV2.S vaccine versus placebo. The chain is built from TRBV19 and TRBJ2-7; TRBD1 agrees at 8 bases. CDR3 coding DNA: TGTGCCAGTAGTAGGACAGGGTTCTACGAGCAGTACTTC. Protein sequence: CASSRTGFYEQYF.